This passage covers 16 T cell receptor beta chains from one sample sequenced in a study of CD8 T cells in ankylosing spondylitis. MiXCR, run by TCRdb on the 5' RACE reads, gives a single entry per CDR3 protein. Here the sample spans 150,000 or so distinct CDR3 sequences, roughly 34% being singletons. Sequenced: synovial fluid, either unsorted or a sorted T cell fraction (not recorded which). The receptors originated from a male donor with ankylosing spondylitis.

This clonotype was seen a handful of times. The chain joins TRBV20-1 to TRBJ1-6; D is undetermined. Germline V gene sequence: CDR1 DFQATT, CDR2 SNEGSKA (reference sequence). The CDR3 loop spans 16 amino acids. The V end lost 3 bases, the J end lost 1 base, and 13 bases lay between the germline ends. The CDR3 reads CSASRGPPSYNSPLHF. The DNA for the CDR3 is TGCAGTGCTAGTCGCGGGCCTCCGTCCTATAATTCACCCCTCCACTTT.

This clonotype was observed at least ten times. V usage is TRBV4-2 and J usage is TRBJ2-1, with D perhaps assigned TRBD1 or TRBD2 (5 bases each). The CDR3 has 15 residues. Germline V lookup: CDR1 LGHNA, CDR2 YNFKEQ. Trimming left V 1 base short and J 4 bases short, with 11 bases between. In DNA, the CDR3 is TGTGCCAGCAGCCAAGGCCAGGGACCTTACAATGAGCAGTTCTTC. Protein sequence: CASSQGQGPYNEQFF.

The chain carries TRBV5-6 and TRBJ1-2; TRBD1 matches at 7 bases. CDR1 and CDR2 from the germline V gene are SGHDT and YYEEEE. The V gene end was trimmed by 0 bases and the J gene end by 5 bases; junction bases not matched to a gene: 7. This CDR3 is built from 15 residues. The CDR3 loop is CASSLGRPGGYGYTF. In DNA, the CDR3 is TGTGCCAGCAGCTTGGGACGCCCAGGGGGATATGGCTACACCTTC.

This clonotype was seen more than once but under ten times. The CDR3 sequence is CASSPLWDTQYF. Here the CDR3 DNA reads TGTGCCAGCAGTCCCCTTTGGGATACGCAGTATTTT. The rearrangement links TRBV12-3 or TRBV12-4 to TRBJ2-3; D not certain. The CDR3 consists of 12 residues. Trimming took off 5 bases at V and 6 bases at J, with 9 bases between the two ends.

This chain uses TRBV6-1 with TRBJ1-6; 12 nucleotides align to TRBD1. This CDR3 spans 16 amino acids. Germline lookup yields CDR1 MNHNS and CDR2 SASEGT. Trimming took 3 bases from V and 10 from J; bases not matched to a gene: 7. CDR3 region: CASSDLGQGAGSPLHF. In DNA, the CDR3 is TGTGCCAGCAGTGACCTGGGACAGGGGGCTGGATCACCCCTCCACTTT.

The chain employs TRBV14 and TRBJ1-2; no reliable D call. CDR1 is SGHDN and CDR2 is FVKESK in the germline V gene. V dropped 0 bases and J dropped 0 bases, with 8 bases sitting between them. The CDR3 has 15 amino acids. The CDR3 reads CASSQEGATNYGYTF. The DNA for the CDR3 is TGTGCCAGCAGCCAAGAGGGCGCAACTAACTATGGCTACACCTTC.

CDR3: CASSLIGGGTDTQYF. The CDR3 DNA reads TGTGCCAGCAGCTTAATCGGAGGGGGCACAGATACGCAGTATTTT. This rearrangement joins TRBV7-3 to TRBJ2-3; tentatively, D is TRBD2 (6 bases). Germline lookup yields CDR1 SGHTA and CDR2 FQGTGA. The CDR3 loop spans 15 amino acids. The V end was cut by 1 base, the J end by 1 base, with 9 bases between.

This clonotype was detected a few times. The J gene is TRBJ2-3, the V gene TRBV7-3, with 12 bases that match TRBD2. V lost 3 bases, J lost 6 bases, and 4 bases stayed unmatched. CDR1 and CDR2 (germline): SGHTA, FQGTGA. This CDR3 has 15 residues. The CDR3 DNA reads as TGTGCCAGCAGCTTGACCGGGACTAGCGGGGATACGCAGTATTTT. Its translation: CASSLTGTSGDTQYF.

This CDR3 is CASSQETALYNEQFF. CDR3 bases: TGTGCCAGCAGCCAAGAAACAGCTCTTTACAATGAGCAGTTCTTC. This chain links TRBV3-1 with TRBJ2-1; D gene uncertain. The CDR3 extends over 15 amino acids. The germline CDR1 and CDR2 sequences are LGHDT and YNNKEL (reference sequence). Between the trimmed V and J ends, which lost 0 bases and 4 bases, there was a span of 10 bases.

The chain has TRBV3-1 and TRBJ2-3, with 10 bases fitting TRBD2. This CDR3 has 19 amino acids. V trimming: 1 base; J trimming: 0 bases; junction bases outside the gene matches: 10. Germline V gives CDR1 LGHDT, CDR2 YNNKEL (reference sequence). The CDR3 sequence is CASSQARSLAGGSTDTQYF. In nucleotides, the CDR3 is TGTGCCAGCAGCCAAGCCAGGTCGTTAGCGGGGGGTAGCACAGATACGCAGTATTTT.

A few counts support this clonotype. The V and J genes are TRBV12-3 or TRBV12-4 and TRBJ1-2; 10 bases are a match to TRBD1. CDR3 size: 19 residues. Trimming took 2 bases from V and 1 from J; bases not matched to a gene: 13. Here the CDR3 DNA reads TGTGCCAGCAGTTTAACCTTGACAGGGGGCGCCGGGTTTAACTATGGCTACACCTTC. Its protein is CASSLTLTGGAGFNYGYTF.

The V and J genes are TRBV6-7 and TRBJ1-4; D gene unclear. TRBV6-7 is an ORF, and what it does is uncertain. With 2 bases removed from V and 5 bases from J, the gap between germline ends came to 15 bases. The CDR3 is 16 amino acids. The CDR3 reads CASSYKTPWPNEKLFF. CDR3 sequence (DNA): TGTGCCAGCAGTTACAAGACCCCCTGGCCCAATGAAAAACTGTTTTTT.

The chain uses TRBV3-1 and TRBJ2-5; 9 nucleotides align to TRBD2. With 4 bases clipped from V and 5 bases from J, the junction kept 14 bases outside the gene matches. The CDR3 has 17 residues. CDR1 and CDR2 (germline): LGHDT, YNNKEL (reference sequence). CDR3 sequence reads: CASSPLAGPWMNETQYF. CDR3 nucleotides: TGTGCCAGCAGCCCCCTAGCGGGACCCTGGATGAACGAGACCCAGTACTTC.

This clonotype was found many times. V gene TRBV11-3 combines with J gene TRBJ1-1; D remains ambiguous. The germline V gene has CDR1 SGHNT and CDR2 YENEEA. This CDR3 spans 14 amino acids. Trimming removed 0 bases from V and 1 base from J, with 6 bases in between. The CDR3 DNA reads TGTGCCAGCAGCTTAGATTTGGGGAACACTGAAGCTTTCTTT. This gives the protein CASSLDLGNTEAFF.

J is TRBJ2-1 and V is TRBV6-1; tentative D call: TRBD1 (6 bases). The germline CDR1 and CDR2 sequences are MNHNS and SASEGT. The CDR3 length is 14 residues. V lost 8 bases and J lost 3, with 14 bases in between. CDR3 region: CASWWAGDYNEQFF. The CDR3 DNA reads TGTGCCAGCTGGTGGGCAGGGGACTACAATGAGCAGTTCTTC.

This chain uses TRBV4-2 with TRBJ2-1; TRBD2 matches 10 bases. The CDR3 length is 17 residues. Unmatched junction bases numbered 10, after V lost 4 bases and J lost 4 bases. The germline CDR1 and CDR2 sequences are LGHNA and YNFKEQ. DNA of the CDR3: TGTGCCAGCAGCCCCAGTATCTTGACTAGCGGGTACAATGAGCAGTTCTTC. This encodes CASSPSILTSGYNEQFF.